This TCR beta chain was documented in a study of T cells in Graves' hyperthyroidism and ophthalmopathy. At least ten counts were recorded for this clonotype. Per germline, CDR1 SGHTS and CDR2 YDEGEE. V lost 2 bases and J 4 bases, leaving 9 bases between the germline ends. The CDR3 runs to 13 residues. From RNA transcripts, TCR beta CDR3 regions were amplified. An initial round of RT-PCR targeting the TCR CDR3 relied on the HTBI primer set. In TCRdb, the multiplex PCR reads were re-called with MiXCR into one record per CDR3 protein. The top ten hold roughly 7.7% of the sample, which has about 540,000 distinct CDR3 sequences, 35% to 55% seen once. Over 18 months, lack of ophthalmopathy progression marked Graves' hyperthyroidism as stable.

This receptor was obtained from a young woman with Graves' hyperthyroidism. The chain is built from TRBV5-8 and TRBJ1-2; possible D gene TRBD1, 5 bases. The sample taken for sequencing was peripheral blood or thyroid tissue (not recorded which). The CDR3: CASSFQGGYGYTF. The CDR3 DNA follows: TGTGCCAGCAGCTTCCAGGGTGGCTATGGCTACACCTTC.